This entry features one TCR beta chain sequence. Its antigen remains undetermined. No base-level quality is on record; no much larger clone is a single base apart. Using the deep immunoSEQ assay, TCR CDR3 regions were amplified from genomic DNA by multiplex PCR. Genomic DNA extracted from each cell subset was distributed evenly over all wells of several immunoSEQ 96-well plates, and each plate served as one replicate. For sorted subsets, each replicate PCR was loaded with 200 ng genomic DNA, equivalent to approximately 27,000 T cell genomes. The purified libraries were quantified using a Qubit 3.0 fluorometer, sized with a Bioanalyzer 2100, and then quantified again using the KAPA Library Quantification kit. A separate single-read 150-cycle Illumina NextSeq 550 flow cell was used to sequence each immunoSEQ 96-well plate. The paper's data handling went like this. Because the immunoSEQ output held only junctional sequences and lacked quality scores, the filtering could not match the filtering applied to full-length reads. To assign V/J genes and CDR3, sequences were annotated against IMGT germline references using PyIR, a Python wrapper for IgBLAST v1.9. Reads were filtered out if the reads had weak V/J assignments (E-value above 1e-6), no CDR3, stop codons, out-of-frame junctions, or ambiguous translated residues. V3J clonotypes were defined as sequences sharing the same inferred V gene, J gene, and CDR3 amino acid sequence. To compute the percentage overlap between repertoires, the number of shared unique clonotypes was divided by the size of the smaller repertoire. RTK rarefaction, the Chao1 estimator, and Recon v2.1 estimates of unobserved clonotypes were used to assess repertoire richness. OLGA was used to compute generation probabilities for all TCRbeta clonotypes that the gDNA method yielded from a handful of donors. TCRdb took over this immuneACCESS table, retaining in-frame rearrangements with V and J assigned. Such tables are incomplete; in checked studies, under half of the missing clones stem from an unresolved V gene, and the remainder is unexplained. The DNA was the basis for D and trimming; V, J and clone size are from that table. This sample comprises millions of clones, approximately 90% of them detected only once. Jointly, the top ten make up 0.14% of the sample.

This entry is derived from a study of shared clonotypes between healthy human individuals (dated by TCRdb to 2019 to 2021). At the level of the whole study: A couple of women and a few men aged 18 to 49 years were included in the cohort. To increase sequencing depth and limit assay-specific biases, different laboratories used diverse techniques to prepare libraries and sequence TCR repertoires. For each donor, CD4 naive and CD4 memory were each given three plates, CD8 naive was given two plates, and CD8 memory was given one plate. Between about 0.85 and 9.5 billion PBMCs per donor were obtained by leukapheresis. To estimate repertoire size and how much clonotype sharing occurs between individuals, the study deeply sequenced the blood TCR repertoires of a handful of healthy adults.

Healthy HIV-negative adults with no recently reported acute infections or vaccinations were included as donors. Every donor was a Caucasian adult living in Nashville, Tennessee, USA. CD4+ T cells were enriched through magnetic negative selection, after which naive cells were positively selected on CD45RA and the remaining negative fraction served as the memory subset. Blood was obtained by leukapheresis, after which PBMCs were separated by Ficoll-Histopaque density gradient centrifugation and cryopreserved in liquid nitrogen vapor phase. Purity and quantity of every magnetically sorted T cell population were checked by analytical flow cytometry. Genomic DNA was isolated from every sorted fraction and measured by UV absorbance on a Nanodrop 2000c. Points the paper makes about the study in general: Across a handful of donors, approximately 4.9% of naive CD4, approximately 3.5% of naive CD8, under 2.5% of memory CD4, and 0.4% of memory CD8 clonotypes were shared. Larger estimated clonotype richness was generally found for naive subsets than for memory subsets. Based on pairwise subsampling, the degree of clonotype sharing among donors was expected to be affected by sequencing depth. The genetic and exposure-history diversity represented was limited by the small number of donors. Even with the large sequencing depth, rarefaction of the sorted-subset datasets indicated that sequencing was incomplete. Sampling was limited to blood, and TCR repertoires in tissue likely differ from TCR repertoires in blood. Compared with non-shared clonotypes, clonotypes shared by all four sorted-subset donors had higher generation probabilities.

Including the terminal cysteine and phenylalanine, the CDR3 comprises 15 residues. The retained sequence is limited to the CDR3, 45 bases, with the frame set at the first base. The junction carries 8 bases between V and J, which are trimmed by 2 bases and 0 bases respectively. The germline V gene encodes CDR1 SGHTA and CDR2 FQGNSA. The sample was naive CD4+ T cells sorted from blood. According to the study, the label for this sample's cell subset or site signals: CD45RA+ positively selected. The rearranged segments are TRBV7-2 and TRBJ2-1; the D gene assignment is ambiguous. This receptor was identified in a man between 18 and 35 years old in good health. The CDR3 has the sequence CASSLSPISYNEQFF. The DNA sequence is given as TGTGCCAGCAGCTTAAGCCCCATCTCCTACAATGAGCAGTTCTTC.